The 14 T cell receptor beta chains presented below share a single source sample, sequenced in a study of PD-1 blockade in mismatch repair-deficient tumors. TCRdb keeps only in-frame clones here, not all; method: immunoSEQ multiplex PCR. In the table there are nearly 25,000 clones, 83% of which are singletons. The material was peripheral blood, obtained 12 weeks after starting pembrolizumab. These receptors were collected from an adult with mismatch repair-deficient cancer.

Comments on this clone: The DNA is omitted, as the CDR3 cannot be located on it reliably, and the CDR3 follows TCRdb's listing. This chain connects TRBV7-5 to TRBJ1-5; TRBD1, the D gene given by the table, was not confirmed from the DNA. TRBV7-5 is flagged as a pseudogene. The CDR3 is 14 amino acids in total, end residues counted. CDR3: CVWTWGRGSQPQHF.

The chain recombines TRBV30 with TRBJ1-2; D gene ambiguous. The CDR3 is 12 amino acids. The ends were cut back, 0 bases at V and 3 bases at J, with 5 bases in the middle. The V gene's germline CDR1 is GTSNPN and CDR2 SVGIG (reference sequence). The CDR3 nucleotides are TGTGCCTGGAGTGTACAAGACTATGGCTACACCTTC. Protein product: CAWSVQDYGYTF. The full variable domain, rest sourced from reference TRBV30 and TRBJ1-2, is SQTIHQWPATLVQPVGSPLSLECTVEGTSNPNLYWYRQAAGRGLQLLFYSVGIGQISSEVPQNLSASRPQDRQFILSSKKLLLSDSGFYLCAWSVQDYGYTFGSGTRLTVV.

This rearrangement joins TRBV7-2 to TRBJ1-4; 7 bases are a match to TRBD1. CDR1 and CDR2 (germline): SGHTA, FQGNSA. V lost 5 bases and J lost 7; bases outside the gene matches: 7. This CDR3 spans 14 amino acids. CDR3 sequence: CASSIPQGGEKLFF. DNA of the CDR3: TGTGCCAGCAGCATACCTCAGGGGGGTGAAAAACTGTTTTTT.

The CDR3 DNA reads TGTGCCAGCACCAAGGGGGCCCATCAGCCCCAGCATTTT. Amino acids: CASTKGAHQPQHF. This sequence joins TRBV6-1 and TRBJ1-5; 7 nucleotides line up with TRBD1. V was clipped by 7 bases and J by 5 bases; unmatched bases: 5. Germline V gene sequence: CDR1 MNHNS, CDR2 SASEGT. CDR3 size: 13 residues.

This clone has a single count. This chain connects TRBV4-3 to TRBJ2-4; D possibly uses TRBD1 or TRBD2 (5 bases each). The germline V and J ends were trimmed by 0 bases and 8 bases, with 14 bases remaining between them. This CDR3 has 15 residues. The germline V gene encodes CDR1 LGHNA and CDR2 YSLEER. CDR3 bases: TGCGCCAGCAGCCAAGAAGCTGCCTTGGGGGACATTCAGTACTTC. It specifies CASSQEAALGDIQYF.

V and J are TRBV7-9 and TRBJ2-7; TRBD2 agrees at 13 bases. With V trimmed by 5 bases and J by 2 bases, 3 bases remained unmatched. The CDR3 is made up of 15 amino acids. Germline assignment: CDR1 SEHNR and CDR2 FQNEAQ (reference sequence). CDR3 sequence reads: CASSPGTSGTYEQYF. Here the CDR3 DNA reads TGTGCCAGCAGCCCGGGGACTAGCGGGACCTACGAGCAGTACTTC.

This clone has a handful of counts. This chain uses TRBV5-5 with TRBJ2-7; D is uncertain. This CDR3 is 14 amino acids long. V lost 4 bases, J lost 2 bases, and 13 bases lay in between. From germline, CDR1 is SGHKS and CDR2 YYEKEE (reference sequence). The CDR3 DNA sequence: TGTGCCAGCAGCCAAACCGGCGCCACCTACGAGCAGTACTTC. It encodes CASSQTGATYEQYF.

V gene TRBV10-3 combines with J gene TRBJ2-5; D tentatively reads TRBD1 or TRBD2 (6 bases each). This CDR3 contains 15 residues. Trimming took off 3 bases at V and 5 bases at J, with 16 bases between the two ends. Germline-derived CDR1 and CDR2 are ENHRY and SYGVKD. CDR3 DNA: TGTGCCATCAGTGAACCTACCGGGGGCGGGGAGACCCAGTACTTC. Protein sequence: CAISEPTGGGETQYF.

This rearrangement joins TRBV19 to TRBJ2-5, with D perhaps matching TRBD1 (6 bases). V shed 0 bases and J shed 6 bases, with 8 bases lying between them. Looked up from germline, CDR1 is LNHDA and CDR2 is SQIVND (reference sequence). The CDR3 spans 13 residues. CDR3 protein: CASSIDRGKTQYF. CDR3 nucleotides: TGTGCCAGTAGTATAGATAGGGGGAAGACCCAGTACTTC.

This chain links TRBV9 with TRBJ1-2; D is uncertain. CDR3 length equals 13 residues. From germline, CDR1 is SGDLS and CDR2 YYNGEE. V was trimmed by 4 bases and J by 5 bases, leaving 12 bases between them. CDR3 nucleotides: TGTGCCAGCAGCCCCCGGGCCGCGTATGGCTACACCTTC. Amino acids: CASSPRAAYGYTF.

This chain uses TRBV6-6 with TRBJ1-2; D might be TRBD1 (5 bases). The CDR3 runs to 15 residues. The germline V gene has CDR1 MNHNY and CDR2 SVGAGI (reference sequence). V gave up 7 bases and J gave up 1 base, with 16 bases separating them. CDR3 nucleotides: TGTGCCAGCACTATCCAAACTAGGGGTAACTATGGCTACACCTTC. It codes for CASTIQTRGNYGYTF.

This clone showed up just a few times. The chain combines TRBV29-1 with TRBJ1-2; D call uncertain. The CDR3 runs to 14 residues. CDR1 is SQVTM, CDR2 ANQGSEA, per germline. The V and J ends lost 2 bases and 0 bases respectively, with 10 bases between them. CDR3 sequence (DNA): TGCAGCGTTGAAAAAGGGTGGACTAACTATGGCTACACCTTC. Translating it yields CSVEKGWTNYGYTF.

The rearrangement uses TRBV20-1 and TRBJ2-5; D unresolved. The CDR3 spans 11 residues. Germline values: CDR1 DFQATT, CDR2 SNEGSKA (reference sequence). V was cut by 6 bases and J by 3 bases, with 8 bases left in between. The CDR3 region has the DNA TGCAGTGCAGGACGGGAAGAGACCCAGTACTTC. This translates into CSAGREETQYF.

The chain joins TRBV19 to TRBJ1-1; the D gene is possibly TRBD1 (5 bases). Germline V gene lookup returns CDR1 LNHDA and CDR2 SQIVND (reference sequence). The CDR3 totals 14 residues. V shed 5 bases and J shed 0 bases, with 10 bases lying between them. The CDR3 loop reads CASSEQALNTEAFF. The CDR3 DNA reads as TGTGCCAGTAGTGAACAGGCCCTGAACACTGAAGCTTTCTTT.